The T cell receptor delta chain under discussion was sequenced for a study of γδ T cells in repeated Plasmodium falciparum infection. Study summary: Donors had four controlled P. falciparum NF54 infections over 644 days. Sampling occurred at baseline, pre-infection for selected infections, and 21 days post-infection.

TCRdb reapplied CATT to the multiplex PCR reads. The table lists 45,000 to 60,000 delta-chain clones, 1.5% to 2% of them singletons. The CDR3 covers 21 residues. Germline CDR1 reads TSWWSYY; CDR2 reads QGS. Gammadelta T cells were flow-sorted from PBMC into Vgamma9/Vdelta2+ and Vdelta2-negative populations for bulk analysis. This clone was detected only a few times. A far larger clone is a single base away, which makes a read error likely. Other DNA sequences from this sample encode an identical CDR3 as well. Input material: gamma-delta T cells from blood. This clonotype was obtained from a pool of human donors (malaria-infected and uninfected, not separated). This chain links TRDV1 with TRDJ2, with D tentatively TRDD3 (7 bases). The J gene comes from matching the DNA to germline here; TCRdb lacks it. Here the CDR3 reads CALGELPLPPWGFTLTAQLFF. CDR3 nucleotide sequence: TGCGCTCTTGGGGAGCTACCCCTTCCCCCCTGGGGGTTTACTTTGACAGCACAACTCTTCTTT.